This T cell receptor (beta chain) comes out of a study of post-analysis software for immune sequencing data. Whole-study findings and limits: Elevated frequency relative to controls characterized several TRBV segments in patients, TRBV5-6, TRBV5-1 and TRBV20-1 among them.

This clonotype was seen only a few times. Its cognate antigen is unknown. The CDR3 loop spans 15 amino acids. V was pared by 4 bases and J by 5 bases, with 17 bases between. The germline V gene has CDR1 SGHDT and CDR2 YYEEEE. The library was made from cDNA and included unique molecular identifiers. TCRdb itself ran the PCR reads through MiXCR, one entry per CDR3 protein. The data show about 540,000 distinct CDR3 sequences, 34% seen once. This TCR was recovered from a girl between 2 and 17 years old with multiple sclerosis. The specimen was blood. The chain has TRBV5-6 and TRBJ2-3; D might be TRBD2 (7 bases). CDR3 DNA sequence: TGTGCCAGCAGCCCGGGGGCGCGGGGGTTAGATACGCAGTATTTT. Translating it yields CASSPGARGLDTQYF.